These 9 T cell receptor beta chains were sequenced from one sample in a study of shared T cell receptors in the human thymus. Clones were sequenced by immunoSEQ multiplex PCR, and TCRdb holds only the in-frame ones, with some missing. The table includes approximately 400,000 clones, roughly 94% detected once. Sequenced input: thymocytes. Receptors originate from a human donor.

The chain combines TRBV6-1 with TRBJ2-5, with TRBD2 as a possible D gene (6 bases). The CDR3 length is 13 residues. Per germline, CDR1 MNHNS and CDR2 SASEGT. Trimming took off 3 bases at V and 4 bases at J, with 9 bases between the two ends. The CDR3 spells CASSDGGGETQYF. CDR3 sequence (DNA): TGTGCCAGCAGTGACGGGGGAGGAGAGACCCAGTACTTC.

J is TRBJ2-1 and V is TRBV10-2; D gene ambiguous. The length of the CDR3 is 17 residues. V was clipped by 2 bases and J by 9 bases, with 23 bases between them. The germline V gene has CDR1 WSHSY and CDR2 SAAADI. CDR3 residues: CASSERKQPLYNGEQFF. The DNA for the CDR3 is TGCGCCAGCAGTGAGAGAAAGCAGCCCCTCTACAACGGTGAGCAGTTCTTC.

On this clone itself: The same CDR3 arises from other DNA sequences in this sample as well. The rearrangement links TRBV10-3 to TRBJ2-7; D ambiguous. This CDR3 has 11 amino acids. Germline assignment: CDR1 ENHRY and CDR2 SYGVKD. V shed 2 bases and J shed 3 bases, with 2 bases lying between them. This CDR3 is CAISEHYEQYF. CDR3 coding DNA: TGTGCCATCAGTGAGCACTACGAGCAGTACTTC.

The chain combines TRBV30 with TRBJ2-2; 7 nucleotides match TRBD2. CDR1 and CDR2 from the germline V gene are GTSNPN and SVGIG (reference sequence). The CDR3 has 14 amino acids. V lost 4 bases and J lost 6; bases outside the gene matches: 8. CDR3 DNA sequence: TGTGCCTGGATTTCCCCGAGCGGGGCCGGGGAGCTGTTTTTT. Its translation: CAWISPSGAGELFF.

This chain uses TRBV19 with TRBJ2-4; possibly TRBD2 for D (5 bases). The CDR3 covers 15 residues. V gave up 3 bases and J gave up 0 bases, with 9 bases separating them. Germline V gene lookup returns CDR1 LNHDA and CDR2 SQIVND (reference sequence). The CDR3 DNA follows: TGTGCCAGTAGTATTGACTACCTAGCCAAAAACATTCAGTACTTC. Protein product: CASSIDYLAKNIQYF.

The chain recombines TRBV27 with TRBJ2-1; 7 bases line up with TRBD1. Germline trimming cut 3 bases from V and 8 bases from J; bases unmatched to any gene: 10. Germline lookup yields CDR1 MNHEY and CDR2 SMNVEV (reference sequence). This CDR3 has 15 amino acids. The DNA for the CDR3 is TGTGCCAGCAGTTTCGAGACGGGACAGAGCGATGAGCAGTTCTTC. It codes for CASSFETGQSDEQFF.

The J gene is TRBJ1-3, the V gene TRBV2, with 7 positions matching TRBD1. V trimming: 4 bases; J trimming: 3 bases; junction bases outside the gene matches: 3. This CDR3 has 14 amino acids. In germline, CDR1 is SNHLY, CDR2 FYNNEI. In DNA form, the CDR3 reads TGTGCCAGCAGTGCGACAGGGTATGGAAACACCATATATTTT. Its translation is CASSATGYGNTIYF.

The chain carries TRBV25-1 and TRBJ1-4; TRBD1 agrees at 8 bases. Germline V gene data show CDR1 as MGHDK and CDR2 as SYGVNS. V shed 1 base and J 2 bases; nucleotides not matched to a gene: 3. The length of the CDR3 is 16 residues. The chain's CDR3 is CASSEFRQGTNEKLFF. DNA of the CDR3: TGTGCCAGCAGTGAATTCCGACAGGGGACTAATGAAAAACTGTTTTTT.

The sample holds one count of this clone. The chain is built from TRBV27 and TRBJ2-7, with D unresolved. This CDR3 has 13 amino acids. Germline CDR1 and CDR2: MNHEY and SMNVEV (reference sequence). Trimming left V 4 bases short and J 5 bases short, with 12 bases between. The CDR3 region has the DNA TGTGCCAGCAGTTACAGACCTCCTAACGAGCAGTACTTC. Residues: CASSYRPPNEQYF.